Listed below are T cell receptor beta chains from one sample, sequenced in a study of beta chain features in type 1 diabetes. Only in-frame clones appear in the TCRdb table, and some are missing; sequencing was by immunoSEQ multiplex PCR. The sample lists approximately 600,000 clones; around 12% were seen once. Sequenced input: naive CD4+ T cells from blood. These receptors were obtained from a man younger than 45 with type 1 diabetes. The CDR3 runs from the conserved cysteine through the conserved F or W. The order of the fields is D gene, V gene, J gene, clone size, CDR3 protein, CDR3 DNA. The D gene is left open where the match is weak. The listing skips clone size in some rows; elsewhere it reads once, few, many or a size class.

>-|TRBV5-1|TRBJ2-1|-
CASSPGTPPNEQFF
TGCGCCAGCAGTCCCGGGACGCCTCCCAATGAGCAGTTCTTC
>TRBD1|TRBV10-3|TRBJ2-7|-
CAITQGVSYEQYF
TGTGCCATCACCCAGGGGGTATCCTACGAGCAGTACTTC
>TRBD1|TRBV13|TRBJ2-7|few
CASSRQGDEQYF
TGTGCCAGCAGCCGACAGGGGGACGAGCAGTACTTC
>-|TRBV7-9|TRBJ2-1|few
CASSFPYGRDEQFF
TGTGCCAGCAGCTTCCCGTATGGACGGGATGAGCAGTTCTTC
>TRBD1|TRBV15|TRBJ2-3|few
CATSRDYGDRGRTDTQYF
TGTGCCACCAGCAGAGATTATGGGGACAGGGGGCGCACAGATACGCAGTATTTT
>-|TRBV29-1|TRBJ2-7|few
CSVVRAANEQYF
TGCAGCGTTGTAAGGGCCGCCAACGAGCAGTACTTC
>-|TRBV7-2|TRBJ2-1|-
CASSSLGSATNEQFF
TGTGCCAGCAGCTCTCTTGGGTCAGCCACCAATGAGCAGTTCTTC
>-|TRBV7-9|TRBJ1-3|-
CASNKLTSGNTIYF
TGTGCCAGCAACAAGTTGACCTCTGGAAACACCATATATTTT
>-|TRBV21-1|TRBJ1-5|few
CASSKLGVGSNQPQHF
TGTGCCAGCAGCAAATTGGGCGTTGGCAGCAATCAGCCCCAGCATTTT
>-|TRBV9|TRBJ1-1|few
CASSSYDRNTEAFF
TGTGCCAGCAGCAGCTATGACAGGAACACTGAAGCTTTCTTT
>TRBD1|TRBV5-1|TRBJ2-7|few
CASSSGTGFAEQYF
TGCGCCAGCAGCTCCGGGACAGGGTTCGCCGAGCAGTACTTC
>TRBD1|TRBV7-2|TRBJ1-1|-
CASSSHRGEETEAFF
TGTGCCAGCAGCTCCCACAGGGGGGAGGAAACTGAAGCTTTCTTT
>-|TRBV27|TRBJ1-1|-
CASSFGGRYANTEAFF
TGTGCCAGCAGTTTCGGGGGCCGGTACGCGAACACTGAAGCTTTCTTT
>-|TRBV7-2|TRBJ2-5|-
CASSRKETQYF
TGTGCCAGCAGCCGCAAAGAGACCCAGTACTTC
>-|TRBV10-3|TRBJ2-1|few
CAIGPGSYNEQFF
TGTGCCATCGGACCCGGCTCCTACAATGAGCAGTTCTTC
>TRBD1|TRBV19|TRBJ1-5|-
CASSSQGAAQPQHF
TGTGCCAGTAGTTCACAGGGGGCGGCTCAGCCCCAGCATTTT
>-|TRBV5-4|TRBJ2-5|few
CASSLGVQETQYF
TGTGCCAGCAGCTTGGGAGTTCAAGAGACCCAGTACTTC
>-|TRBV28|TRBJ2-1|-
CATHPRRAGKNEQFF
TGTGCCACTCACCCTCGGAGGGCAGGGAAGAATGAGCAGTTCTTC
>-|TRBV5-1|TRBJ2-6|many
CASRRRERDGTSGANVLTF
TGCGCCAGCAGAAGGAGGGAACGGGACGGGACCTCTGGGGCCAACGTCCTGACTTTC
>-|TRBV29-1|TRBJ2-7|few
CSVSRDGRYEQYF
TGCAGCGTGAGCCGGGACGGTCGCTACGAGCAGTACTTC
>-|TRBV30|TRBJ2-7|-
CAWSLYYEQYF
TGTGCCTGGAGCCTCTACTACGAGCAGTACTTC
>-|TRBV5-4|TRBJ1-4|-
CASSYATNEKLFF
TGTGCCAGCAGCTATGCAACTAATGAAAAACTGTTTTTT
>TRBD1|TRBV13|TRBJ1-2|few
CASRQTGGGYTF
TGTGCCAGCAGACAGACAGGGGGTGGCTACACCTTC
>TRBD1|TRBV7-2|TRBJ1-5|-
CASSSGTVNQPQHF
TGTGCCAGCAGCTCCGGGACAGTCAATCAGCCCCAGCATTTT
>TRBD1|TRBV13|TRBJ2-2|few
CASSLGQGSNTGELFF
TGTGCCAGCAGCCTGGGACAGGGGTCGAACACCGGGGAGCTGTTTTTT
>-|TRBV18|TRBJ2-7|few
CASSPTGENYEQYF
TGTGCCAGCTCGCCGACAGGAGAAAACTACGAGCAGTACTTC
>-|TRBV2|TRBJ2-7|-
CASSGLRQTEQYF
TGTGCCAGCAGTGGACTCCGGCAGACCGAGCAGTACTTC
>-|TRBV7-7|TRBJ2-1|-
CASSLGPSSYNEQFF
TGTGCCAGCAGCTTAGGTCCGAGCTCCTACAATGAGCAGTTCTTC
>-|TRBV20-1|TRBJ1-4|-
CSARSLEKLFF
TGCAGTGCTAGATCTCTTGAAAAACTGTTTTTT
>TRBD2|TRBV9|TRBJ2-5|-
CASSVEPAGKQETQYF
TGTGCCAGCAGCGTAGAGCCAGCGGGGAAACAAGAGACCCAGTACTTC